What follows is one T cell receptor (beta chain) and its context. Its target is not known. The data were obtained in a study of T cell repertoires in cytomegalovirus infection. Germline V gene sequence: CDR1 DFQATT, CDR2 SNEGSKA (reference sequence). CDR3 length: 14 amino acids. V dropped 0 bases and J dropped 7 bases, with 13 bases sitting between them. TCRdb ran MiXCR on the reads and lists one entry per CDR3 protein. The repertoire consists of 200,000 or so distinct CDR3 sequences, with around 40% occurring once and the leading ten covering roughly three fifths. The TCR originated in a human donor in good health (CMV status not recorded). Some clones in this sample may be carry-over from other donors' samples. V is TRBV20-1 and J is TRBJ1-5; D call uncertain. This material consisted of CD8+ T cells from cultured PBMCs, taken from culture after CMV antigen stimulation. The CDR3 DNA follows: TGCAGTGCTAGAGATCCGGAGGGCCACCAGCCCCAGCATTTT. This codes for CSARDPEGHQPQHF.